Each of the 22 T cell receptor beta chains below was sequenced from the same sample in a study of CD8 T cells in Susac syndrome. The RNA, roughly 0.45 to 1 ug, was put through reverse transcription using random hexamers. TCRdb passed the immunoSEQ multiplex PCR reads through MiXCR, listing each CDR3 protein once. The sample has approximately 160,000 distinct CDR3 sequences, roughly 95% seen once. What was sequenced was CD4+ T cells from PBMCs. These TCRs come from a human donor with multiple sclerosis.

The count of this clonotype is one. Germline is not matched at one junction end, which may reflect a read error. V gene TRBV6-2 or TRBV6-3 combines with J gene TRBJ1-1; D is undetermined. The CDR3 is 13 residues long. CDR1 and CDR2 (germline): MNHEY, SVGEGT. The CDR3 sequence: CASSYLTWTEVFF. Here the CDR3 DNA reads TGTGCCAGCAGTTACCTCACCTGGACTGAAGTTTTCTTT.

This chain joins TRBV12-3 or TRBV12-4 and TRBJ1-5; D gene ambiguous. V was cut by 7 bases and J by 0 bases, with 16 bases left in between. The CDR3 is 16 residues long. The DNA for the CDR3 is TGTGCCAGCACCCGCGGGAACCCGTATAGCAATCAGCCCCAGCATTTT. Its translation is CASTRGNPYSNQPQHF.

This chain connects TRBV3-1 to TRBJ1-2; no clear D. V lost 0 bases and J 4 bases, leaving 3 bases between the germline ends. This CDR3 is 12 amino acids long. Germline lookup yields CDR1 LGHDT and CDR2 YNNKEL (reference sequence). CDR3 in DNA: TGTGCCAGCAGCCAAGACGTCTATGGCTACACCTTC. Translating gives CASSQDVYGYTF. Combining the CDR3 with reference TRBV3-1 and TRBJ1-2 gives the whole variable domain DTAVSQTPKYLVTQMGNDKSIKCEQNLGHDTMYWYKQDSKKFLKIMFSYNNKELIINETVPNRFSPKSPDKAHLNLHINSLELGDSAVYFCASSQDVYGYTFGSGTRLTVV.

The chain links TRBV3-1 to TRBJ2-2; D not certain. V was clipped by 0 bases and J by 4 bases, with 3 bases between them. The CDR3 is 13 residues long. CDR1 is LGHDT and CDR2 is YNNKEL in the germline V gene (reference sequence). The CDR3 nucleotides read TGTGCCAGCAGCCAAGATAGCACCGGGGAGCTGTTTTTT. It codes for CASSQDSTGELFF.

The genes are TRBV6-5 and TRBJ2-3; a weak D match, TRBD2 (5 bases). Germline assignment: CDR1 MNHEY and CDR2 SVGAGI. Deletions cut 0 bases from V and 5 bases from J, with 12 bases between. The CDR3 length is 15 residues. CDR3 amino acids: CASSYSRSGKDTQYF. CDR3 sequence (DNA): TGTGCCAGCAGTTACTCGAGGTCCGGGAAAGATACGCAGTATTTT.

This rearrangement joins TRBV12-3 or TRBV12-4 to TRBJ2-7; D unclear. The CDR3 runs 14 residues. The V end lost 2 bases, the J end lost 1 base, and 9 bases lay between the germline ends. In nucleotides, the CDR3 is TGTGCCAGCAGTTTAACCCAAAATTCCTACGAGCAGTACTTC. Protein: CASSLTQNSYEQYF.

Here the CDR3 reads CASSQLTGTENTEAFF. The CDR3 bases are TGTGCCAGCTCACAACTCACCGGGACAGAGAACACTGAAGCTTTCTTT. V gene TRBV18 combines with J gene TRBJ1-1, with 7 bases fitting TRBD1. The CDR3 runs 16 residues. V was pared by 4 bases and J by 1 base, with 9 bases of the junction left unmatched. Germline CDR1 and CDR2: KGHSH and LQKENI.

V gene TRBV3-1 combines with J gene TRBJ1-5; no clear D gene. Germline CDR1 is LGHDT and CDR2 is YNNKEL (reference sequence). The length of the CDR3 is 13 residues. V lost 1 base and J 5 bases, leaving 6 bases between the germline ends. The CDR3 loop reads CASSQGYYQPQHF. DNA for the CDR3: TGTGCCAGCAGCCAAGGGTATTATCAGCCCCAGCATTTT.

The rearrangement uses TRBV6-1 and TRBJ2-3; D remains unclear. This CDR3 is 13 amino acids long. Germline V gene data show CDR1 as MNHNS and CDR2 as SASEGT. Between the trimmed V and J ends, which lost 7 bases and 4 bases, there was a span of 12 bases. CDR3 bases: TGTGCCAGCATGGGCGAGGCGGCAGATACGCAGTATTTT. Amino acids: CASMGEAADTQYF.

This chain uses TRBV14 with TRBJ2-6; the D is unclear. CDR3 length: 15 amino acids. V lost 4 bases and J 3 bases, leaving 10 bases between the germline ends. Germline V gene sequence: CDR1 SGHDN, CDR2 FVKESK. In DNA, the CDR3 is TGTGCCAGCAGCCGATGGATTGGTGGGGCCAACGTCCTGACTTTC. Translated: CASSRWIGGANVLTF. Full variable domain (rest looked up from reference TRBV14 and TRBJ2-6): EAGVTQFPSHSVIEKGQTVTLRCDPISGHDNLYWYRRVMGKEIKFLLHFVKESKQDESGMPNNRFLAERTGGTYSTLKVQPAELEDSGVYFCASSRWIGGANVLTFGAGSRLTVL.

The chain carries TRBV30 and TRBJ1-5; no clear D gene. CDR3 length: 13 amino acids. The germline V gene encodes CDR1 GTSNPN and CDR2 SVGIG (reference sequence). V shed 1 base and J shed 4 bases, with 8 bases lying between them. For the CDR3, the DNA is TGTGCCTGGAGTGATTTCCAGAATCAGCCCCAGCATTTT. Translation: CAWSDFQNQPQHF.

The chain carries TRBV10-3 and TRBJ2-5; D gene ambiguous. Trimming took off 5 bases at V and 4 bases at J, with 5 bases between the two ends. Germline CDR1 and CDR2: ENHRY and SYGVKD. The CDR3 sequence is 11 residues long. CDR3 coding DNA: TGTGCCATCAGTAACCGAGAGACCCAGTACTTC. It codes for CAISNRETQYF.

Here the CDR3 reads CASRPTGRNGELFF. CDR3 nucleotides: TGTGCCAGCAGGCCGACAGGGAGGAACGGGGAGCTGTTTTTT. The rearrangement links TRBV27 to TRBJ2-2; D perhaps matches TRBD1 (7 bases). The germline CDR1 and CDR2 sequences are MNHEY and SMNVEV (reference sequence). This CDR3 has 14 amino acids. Trimming removed 6 bases at V and 7 bases at J, with 15 bases between.

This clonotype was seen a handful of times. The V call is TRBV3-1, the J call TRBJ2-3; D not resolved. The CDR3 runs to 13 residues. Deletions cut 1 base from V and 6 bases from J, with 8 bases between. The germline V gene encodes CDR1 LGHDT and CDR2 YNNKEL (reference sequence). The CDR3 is CASSQAGTDTQYF. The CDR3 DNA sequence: TGTGCCAGCAGCCAAGCTGGTACCGATACGCAGTATTTT.

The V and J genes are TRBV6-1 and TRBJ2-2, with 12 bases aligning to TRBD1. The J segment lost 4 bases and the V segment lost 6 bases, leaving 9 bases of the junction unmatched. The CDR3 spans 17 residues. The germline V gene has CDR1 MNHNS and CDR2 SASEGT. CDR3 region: CASSLGQGAGGTGELFF. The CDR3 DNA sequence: TGTGCCAGCAGCCTGGGACAGGGGGCCGGGGGCACCGGGGAGCTGTTTTTT.

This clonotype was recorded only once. The DNA for the CDR3 is TGTGCCAGCACCGGGGGACTCCAAGAGACCCAGTACTTC. Residues: CASTGGLQETQYF. The chain carries TRBV5-6 and TRBJ2-5; possibly TRBD2 for D (6 bases). The V gene's germline CDR1 is SGHDT and CDR2 YYEEEE. CDR3 size: 13 residues. Trimming left V 6 bases short and J 1 base short, with 10 bases between.

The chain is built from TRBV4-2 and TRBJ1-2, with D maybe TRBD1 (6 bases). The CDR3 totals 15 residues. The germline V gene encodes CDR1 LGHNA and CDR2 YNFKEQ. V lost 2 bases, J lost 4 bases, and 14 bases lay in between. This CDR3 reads CASSQTTGVFYGYTF. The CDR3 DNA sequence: TGTGCCAGCAGCCAAACGACAGGAGTATTCTATGGCTACACCTTC.

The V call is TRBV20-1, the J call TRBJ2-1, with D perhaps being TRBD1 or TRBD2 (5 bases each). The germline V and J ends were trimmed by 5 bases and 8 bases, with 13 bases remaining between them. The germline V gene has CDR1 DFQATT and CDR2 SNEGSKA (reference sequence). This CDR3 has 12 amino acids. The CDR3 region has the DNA TGCAGTGCTCGAGGGGTTACGGATGAGCAGTTCTTC. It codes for CSARGVTDEQFF.

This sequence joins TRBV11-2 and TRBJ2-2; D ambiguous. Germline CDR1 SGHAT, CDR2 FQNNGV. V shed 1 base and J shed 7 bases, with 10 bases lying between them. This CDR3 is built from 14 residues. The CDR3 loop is CASSLVLDVGELFF. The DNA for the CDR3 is TGTGCCAGCAGCTTAGTCCTCGACGTCGGGGAGCTGTTTTTT.

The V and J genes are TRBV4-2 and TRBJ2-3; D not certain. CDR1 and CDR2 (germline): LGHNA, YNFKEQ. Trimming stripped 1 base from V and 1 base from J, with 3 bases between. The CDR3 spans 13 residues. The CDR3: CASSQARTDTQYF. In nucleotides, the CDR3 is TGTGCCAGCAGCCAAGCTCGCACAGATACGCAGTATTTT.

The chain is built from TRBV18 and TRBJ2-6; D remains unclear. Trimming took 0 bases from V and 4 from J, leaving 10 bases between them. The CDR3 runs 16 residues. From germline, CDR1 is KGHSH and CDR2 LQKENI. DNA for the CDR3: TGTGCCAGCTCACCACCGAGGCGCGGAGGGGCCAACGTCCTGACTTTC. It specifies CASSPPRRGGANVLTF. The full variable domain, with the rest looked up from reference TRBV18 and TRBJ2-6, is NAGVMQNPRHLVRRRGQEARLRCSPMKGHSHVYWYRQLPEEGLKFMVYLQKENIIDESGMPKERFSAEFPKEGPSILRIQQVVRGDSAAYFCASSPPRRGGANVLTFGAGSRLTVL.

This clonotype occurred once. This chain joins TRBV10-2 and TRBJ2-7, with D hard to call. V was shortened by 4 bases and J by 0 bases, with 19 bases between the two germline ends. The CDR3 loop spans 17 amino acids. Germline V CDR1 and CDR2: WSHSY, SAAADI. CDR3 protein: CASSVMFPQKGSYEQYF. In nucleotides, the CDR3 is TGCGCCAGCAGTGTCATGTTCCCTCAAAAAGGCTCCTACGAGCAGTACTTC.